The rows below give T cell receptor beta chains drawn from one sample of a study of neurological immune-mediated disorders. TCRdb called the 5' RACE reads again in MiXCR, with one record for every CDR3 protein. The sample has under 25,000 distinct CDR3 sequences, about 2.5% seen once. The sample consisted of PBMCs. The receptors derive from a woman younger than 35 with multiple sclerosis. Both conserved end residues are part of each CDR3. Fields, in order: V gene, CDR3 length, J gene, D gene, clone size, CDR3 protein, CDR3 DNA. The D gene is left open where the match is weak. Only part of the rows carry a size: once, few, many, or a class if the clone is expanded.

>TRBV20-1|15|TRBJ1-1|TRBD1|many
CSARGRGQGGDEAFF
TGCAGTGCTAGAGGCCGGGGACAGGGGGGAGATGAAGCTTTCTTT
>TRBV16|15|TRBJ2-5|TRBD1|many
CASSQSGQGSETQYF
TGTGCCAGCAGCCAATCAGGACAGGGGAGTGAGACCCAGTACTTC
>TRBV28|13|TRBJ1-4|-|medium-sized
CASSLQANEKLFF
TGTGCCAGCAGTTTACAGGCTAATGAAAAACTGTTTTTT
>TRBV20-1|12|TRBJ2-3|TRBD2|many
CSARGRTSSQNF
TGCAGTGCTAGAGGAAGGACTAGCTCTCAGAATTTT
>TRBV7-2|15|TRBJ2-5|TRBD2|many
CASSLRLAGAETQYF
TGTGCCAGCAGCTTACGACTTGCGGGAGCGGAGACCCAGTACTTC
>TRBV12-3/TRBV12-4|12|TRBJ1-1|-|medium-sized
CASSLGEGEAFF
TGTGCCAGCAGTCTAGGGGAGGGAGAAGCTTTCTTT
>TRBV6-5|15|TRBJ1-1|TRBD1|many
CASRARGQPNTEAFF
TGTGCCAGCAGGGCGAGGGGGCAACCGAACACTGAAGCTTTCTTT
>TRBV29-1|14|TRBJ1-1|-|many
CSVESGTPNTEAFF
TGCAGCGTAGAAAGTGGGACTCCCAACACTGAAGCTTTCTTT
>TRBV7-8|13|TRBJ2-7|TRBD1|many
CASSLLDRGEQYF
TGTGCCAGCAGCTTACTGGACAGGGGTGAGCAGTACTTC
>TRBV7-3|13|TRBJ1-1|-|many
CASSARQWTEAFF
TGTGCCAGCAGCGCGAGACAGTGGACTGAAGCTTTCTTT
>TRBV5-1|15|TRBJ1-1|-|many
CASSLVGGRDTEAFF
TGCGCCAGCAGCTTGGTGGGGGGCCGAGACACTGAAGCTTTCTTT
>TRBV9|14|TRBJ2-7|-|many
CASSGYRSSYEQYF
TGTGCCAGCAGCGGTTACAGGAGTTCCTACGAGCAGTACTTC
>TRBV6-5|13|TRBJ2-5|TRBD2|many
CASSGLAGETQYF
TGTGCCAGCAGTGGACTAGCCGGGGAGACCCAGTACTTC
>TRBV11-2|14|TRBJ2-7|-|many
CASSFRSGVGEQYF
TGTGCCAGCAGCTTTCGTTCAGGGGTTGGCGAGCAGTACTTC
>TRBV7-2|15|TRBJ1-1|TRBD1|many
CASSLEGATNTEAFF
TGTGCCAGCAGCTTAGAGGGGGCGACGAACACTGAAGCTTTCTTT
>TRBV15|16|TRBJ1-6|-|many
CATSRDLGTYNSPLHF
TGTGCCACCAGCAGAGATCTGGGTACCTATAATTCACCCCTCCACTTT
>TRBV10-3|17|TRBJ2-5|TRBD2|many
CAISDKTSGRYQETQYF
TGTGCCATCAGTGATAAGACTAGCGGAAGGTACCAAGAGACCCAGTACTTC
>TRBV15|16|TRBJ2-5|TRBD2|many
CATSSRRLAGQETQYF
TGTGCCACCAGCTCCCGACGACTAGCGGGACAAGAGACCCAGTACTTC
>TRBV20-1|15|TRBJ2-5|-|medium-sized
CSASRTSGDGETQYF
TGCAGTGCTAGTAGGACATCGGGGGACGGGGAGACCCAGTACTTC
>TRBV7-2|12|TRBJ2-1|-|many
CASSPMWNEQFF
TGTGCCAGCAGTCCAATGTGGAATGAGCAGTTCTTC
>TRBV5-1|16|TRBJ1-2|-|many
CASRQTQGMSSRGYTF
TGCGCCAGCAGGCAAACGCAGGGGATGAGTTCGCGTGGCTACACCTTC
>TRBV20-1|16|TRBJ1-2|TRBD1|many
CSAPAQGAGANYGYTF
TGCAGTGCACCCGCCCAGGGGGCAGGGGCGAACTATGGCTACACCTTC
>TRBV29-1|13|TRBJ1-1|-|many
CSAVIGFDTEAFF
TGCAGCGCCGTGATTGGGTTTGACACTGAAGCTTTCTTT
>TRBV9|16|TRBJ2-1|TRBD2|many
CASSVTSGDVYNEQFF
TGTGCCAGCAGCGTGACTAGCGGGGATGTTTACAATGAGCAGTTCTTC
>TRBV12-3/TRBV12-4|17|TRBJ2-7|-|many
CASRPGGGGLRSYEQYF
TGTGCCAGCAGACCGGGGGGAGGGGGGCTAAGGTCCTACGAGCAGTACTTC
>TRBV9|14|TRBJ1-2|-|few
CASSVDAGAGGYTF
TGTGCCAGCAGCGTAGATGCAGGGGCTGGTGGCTACACCTTC
>TRBV5-1|14|TRBJ1-2|-|many
CASSSGTATGGYTF
TGCGCCAGCAGCTCCGGGACGGCGACGGGTGGCTACACCTTC
>TRBV15|15|TRBJ1-4|-|large
CATSKSKSRDEKLFF
TGTGCCACCAGCAAGAGCAAAAGCCGGGATGAAAAACTGTTTTTT
>TRBV7-2|11|TRBJ2-1|-|many
CASSDYNEQFF
TGTGCCAGCAGTGACTACAATGAGCAGTTCTTC
>TRBV7-2|12|TRBJ1-2|TRBD1|many
CASSRDSYGYTF
TGTGCCAGCAGCCGGGACAGTTATGGCTACACCTTC
>TRBV12-3/TRBV12-4|14|TRBJ2-3|-|medium-sized
CASSLPVSADTQYF
TGTGCCAGCAGTCTTCCGGTCTCCGCAGATACGCAGTATTTT
>TRBV7-2|16|TRBJ1-2|-|many
CASSEGGAEANYGYTF
TGTGCCAGCAGCGAGGGGGGCGCCGAGGCTAACTATGGCTACACCTTC
>TRBV7-6|14|TRBJ2-5|-|many
CASSLRGRQETQYF
TGTGCCAGCAGCTTAAGAGGACGGCAAGAGACCCAGTACTTC
>TRBV7-3|13|TRBJ2-5|-|many
CASSSGLGETQYF
TGTGCCAGCAGCTCCGGACTCGGGGAGACCCAGTACTTC
>TRBV20-1|13|TRBJ1-1|-|many
CSARDPGDTEAFF
TGCAGTGCTAGAGATCCTGGAGACACTGAAGCTTTCTTT
>TRBV5-1|15|TRBJ2-5|TRBD1|medium-sized
CASSLYDRGEETQYF
TGCGCCAGCAGCTTATATGACAGGGGGGAAGAGACCCAGTACTTC
>TRBV7-8|14|TRBJ2-5|-|medium-sized
CASSLDTNQETQYF
TGTGCCAGCAGCCTCGACACAAACCAAGAGACCCAGTACTTC
>TRBV20-1|14|TRBJ2-1|-|many
CSARDTVSYNEQFF
TGCAGTGCTAGAGATACGGTCTCCTACAATGAGCAGTTCTTC
>TRBV20-1|12|TRBJ1-2|-|many
CSAREGVGGYTF
TGCAGTGCTAGAGAAGGGGTTGGTGGCTACACCTTC
>TRBV7-9|13|TRBJ1-1|-|many
CASSLQTLAEAFF
TGTGCCAGCAGCTTGCAGACTTTAGCTGAAGCTTTCTTT
>TRBV4-1|16|TRBJ1-1|-|medium-sized
CASSQVWGGFNTEAFF
TGCGCCAGCAGCCAAGTTTGGGGCGGATTCAACACTGAAGCTTTCTTT
>TRBV7-9|15|TRBJ2-1|-|many
CASSHDGSSYNEQFF
TGTGCCAGCAGCCACGACGGGAGTTCCTACAATGAGCAGTTCTTC
>TRBV20-1|12|TRBJ2-5|-|many
CSANGARETQYF
TGCAGTGCTAACGGGGCTCGGGAGACCCAGTACTTC
>TRBV12-3/TRBV12-4|13|TRBJ2-3|-|medium-sized
CASGDEGRDTQYF
TGTGCCAGTGGGGACGAGGGCCGCGATACGCAGTATTTT
>TRBV4-2|15|TRBJ2-7|-|-
CASSHQEGGFNEQYF
TGTGCCAGCAGCCATCAGGAGGGGGGGTTCAACGAGCAGTACTTC
>TRBV12-3/TRBV12-4|14|TRBJ1-1|-|many
CASSGAAMNTEAFF
TGTGCCAGCAGTGGGGCAGCAATGAACACTGAAGCTTTCTTT
>TRBV20-1|12|TRBJ2-5|-|few
CSATDSGETQYF
TGCAGTGCTACGGACTCGGGGGAGACCCAGTACTTC
>TRBV12-3/TRBV12-4|15|TRBJ2-2|-|many
CASSLAGARTGELFF
TGTGCCAGCAGTTTAGCAGGGGCTCGGACCGGGGAGCTGTTTTTT
>TRBV5-6|14|TRBJ2-4|-|many
CASSLGTPGNIQYF
TGTGCCAGCAGCTTGGGTACCCCGGGGAACATTCAGTACTTC
>TRBV7-6|15|TRBJ1-1|TRBD1|many
CASSRYRGLNTEAFF
TGTGCCAGCAGCCGTTACAGGGGTTTGAACACTGAAGCTTTCTTT
>TRBV20-1|10|TRBJ2-1|-|many
CSAYHNEQFF
TGCAGTGCTTACCATAATGAGCAGTTCTTC
>TRBV2|14|TRBJ2-1|TRBD2|few
CASTRRGGRNEQFF
TGTGCCAGCACTCGGCGGGGGGGCCGCAATGAGCAGTTCTTC
>TRBV6-5|13|TRBJ1-2|-|many
CASNRALGYGYTF
TGTGCCAGCAACAGGGCTCTGGGCTATGGCTACACCTTC
>TRBV20-1|14|TRBJ2-5|TRBD2|many
CSAGRPGGEETQYF
TGCAGTGCTGGAAGACCGGGAGGGGAGGAGACCCAGTACTTC
>TRBV4-3|14|TRBJ2-2|-|many
CASSQDRTTGELFF
TGCGCCAGCAGCCAAGATCGGACAACCGGGGAGCTGTTTTTT